The next 30 T cell receptor beta chains were all read from a single sample in a study of T-cell memory formation after mild COVID-19. One entry per CDR3 protein, called by TCRdb with MiXCR from the 5' RACE reads. The sample shows approximately 180,000 distinct CDR3 sequences, more than 15% of them seen only once. The specimen was PBMCs or a T cell subset sorted from them (not recorded which). Receptors were obtained from an adult woman who had mild COVID-19 (a few samples of this study predate the infection). Cell type and time point are not known.

In DNA form, the CDR3 reads TGTGCCAGCAGCTGGGGGACTAGCGGGGGAGCCTCGAATACGCAGTATTTT. It is translated as CASSWGTSGGASNTQYF. The V gene is TRBV5-5, the J gene TRBJ2-3, with 14 bases fitting TRBD2. The germline V gene has CDR1 SGHKS and CDR2 YYEKEE (reference sequence). V dropped 3 bases and J dropped 7; count of bases not matched to a gene: 10. This CDR3 has 17 amino acids.

This clonotype came up a few times. The V gene is TRBV9, the J gene TRBJ2-7, with 10 bases lining up with TRBD2. V lost 4 bases, J lost 2 bases, and 6 bases stayed unmatched. Germline lookup yields CDR1 SGDLS and CDR2 YYNGEE. The CDR3 sequence is 15 residues long. CDR3 protein: CASSLQAGGPYEQYF. DNA for the CDR3: TGTGCCAGCAGCCTCCAAGCGGGAGGGCCCTACGAGCAGTACTTC. The variable domain in full, completed from reference TRBV9 and TRBJ2-7, reads DSGVTQTPKHLITATGQRVTLRCSPRSGDLSVYWYQQSLDQGLQFLIQYYNGEERAKGNILERFSAQQFPDLHSELNLSSLELGDSALYFCASSLQAGGPYEQYFGPGTRLTVT.

The sample holds one count of this clonotype. V usage is TRBV20-1 and J usage is TRBJ1-6; D gene unclear. The germline V and J ends were trimmed by 3 bases and 4 bases, with 16 bases remaining between them. The CDR3 consists of 16 residues. Germline CDR1 is DFQATT and CDR2 is SNEGSKA (reference sequence). CDR3 nucleotides: TGCAGTGCTAGTTCCGGGAGCGGGCATTATAATTCACCCCTCCACTTT. It is translated as CSASSGSGHYNSPLHF.

The rearrangement links TRBV24-1 to TRBJ2-4, with 9 bases identical to TRBD1. Germline CDR1 reads KGHDR; CDR2 reads SFDVKD. V was pared by 4 bases and J by 9 bases, with 3 bases of the junction left unmatched. CDR3 length: 13 amino acids. The CDR3 DNA follows: TGTGCCACCAGTGAAACAGGGGGCTTCATTCAGTACTTC. This codes for CATSETGGFIQYF.

This clonotype was picked up a small number of times. The chain joins TRBV24-1 to TRBJ2-7, with 7 bases that match TRBD1. CDR3 length: 16 residues. The germline CDR1 and CDR2 sequences are KGHDR and SFDVKD. The junction had 10 bases not matched to a gene; V was cut back by 2 bases and J by 4 bases. The CDR3 loop is CATSDSKLGGGYEQYF. The CDR3 region has the DNA TGTGCCACCAGTGATTCCAAGCTAGGGGGCGGTTACGAGCAGTACTTC.

The chain combines TRBV7-9 with TRBJ2-3, with a possible D match to TRBD2 (6 bases). CDR3 size: 21 residues. V was shortened by 7 bases and J by 0 bases, with 32 bases between the two germline ends. Germline values: CDR1 SEHNR, CDR2 FQNEAQ (reference sequence). In DNA, the CDR3 is TGTGCCAGCATCCAAGGGCTAGCGACAAGGACTCACTTCTCTAGCACAGATACGCAGTATTTT. This codes for CASIQGLATRTHFSSTDTQYF.

Ten or more counts support this clonotype. The chain carries TRBV3-1 and TRBJ2-7; D might be TRBD2 (5 bases). Trimming pared 3 bases from V and 0 bases from J, leaving 6 bases between. Germline CDR1 reads LGHDT; CDR2 reads YNNKEL (reference sequence). CDR3 size: 13 residues. Here the CDR3 DNA reads TGTGCCAGCAGCCACCGGGGCTCCTACGAGCAGTACTTC. This gives the protein CASSHRGSYEQYF.

The sample holds a few counts of this clonotype. V is TRBV29-1 and J is TRBJ2-5, with a tentative D call TRBD2 (5 bases). Germline loops: CDR1 SQVTM, CDR2 ANQGSEA. The CDR3 contains 13 residues. V was pared by 6 bases and J by 7 bases, with 18 bases between. CDR3 sequence reads: CSVQPDVRGTQYF. CDR3 nucleotides: TGCAGCGTCCAACCGGACGTCCGGGGGACCCAGTACTTC. Looking up the rest from reference TRBV29-1 and TRBJ2-5 gives the full variable domain: SAVISQKPSRDICQRGTSLTIQCQVDSQVTMMFWYRQQPGQSLTLIATANQGSEATYESGFVIDKFPISRPNLTFSTLTVSNMSPEDSSIYLCSVQPDVRGTQYFGPGTRLLVL.

The chain has TRBV7-3 and TRBJ2-3, with D uncertain. Germline V CDR1 and CDR2: SGHTA, FQGTGA. CDR3 size: 15 residues. Trimming left V 1 base short and J 3 bases short, with 11 bases between. The CDR3 protein is CASSLMGGVTDTQYF. CDR3 sequence (DNA): TGTGCCAGCAGCTTAATGGGTGGGGTTACAGATACGCAGTATTTT. Using reference TRBV7-3 and TRBJ2-3 for the parts outside the CDR3, the full variable domain is GAGVSQTPSNKVTEKGKYVELRCDPISGHTALYWYRQSLGQGPEFLIYFQGTGAADDSGLPNDRFFAVRPEGSVSTLKIQRTERGDSAVYLCASSLMGGVTDTQYFGPGTRLTVL.

The rearrangement links TRBV15 to TRBJ1-4; weak D call: TRBD1 (5 bases). The germline CDR1 and CDR2 sequences are LNHNV and YYDKDF (reference sequence). The CDR3 totals 14 residues. V lost 1 base and J lost 4, with 7 bases in between. The CDR3 DNA follows: TGTGCCACCAGCAGAGGGGACGGTAATGAAAAACTGTTTTTT. Translated: CATSRGDGNEKLFF.

The table lists this clonotype with many counts. J is TRBJ2-1 and V is TRBV5-5; 7 bases are shared with TRBD1. The ends lost 2 bases at V and 6 bases at J; junction bases unmatched: 5. This CDR3 has 14 residues. Germline lookup yields CDR1 SGHKS and CDR2 YYEKEE (reference sequence). The CDR3 loop is CASSFGTVINEQFF. The CDR3, as DNA: TGTGCCAGCAGCTTCGGGACAGTGATCAATGAGCAGTTCTTC.

This clonotype has only a few counts. The V and J genes are TRBV21-1 and TRBJ2-7; TRBD1, the table's D call, lacks a check against the DNA. TRBV21-1 is listed as a pseudogene. This CDR3 has 17 amino acids. The CDR3 protein is CASSKSQGWGFSYEQYF. The CDR3 bases are TGTGCCAGCAGCAAATCCCAGGGGTGGGGATTTTCCTACGAGCAGTACTTC.

This clonotype was observed many times. This chain uses TRBV7-9 with TRBJ2-7; either TRBD1 or TRBD2 may fit D (6 bases each). Germline V gene sequence: CDR1 SEHNR, CDR2 FQNEAQ (reference sequence). The V gene lost 4 bases and the J gene lost 3 bases, with 16 bases spanning the gap. CDR3 length equals 15 residues. The CDR3 bases are TGTGCCAGCAGCTCGAGAAGGGGGAGGCTCTACGAGCAGTACTTC. It translates to CASSSRRGRLYEQYF. Using reference TRBV7-9 and TRBJ2-7 for the parts outside the CDR3, the full variable domain is DTGVSQNPRHKITKRGQNVTFRCDPISEHNRLYWYRQTLGQGPEFLTYFQNEAQLEKSRLLSDRFSAERPKGSFSTLEIQRTEQGDSAMYLCASSSRRGRLYEQYFGPGTRLTVT.

This chain joins TRBV19 and TRBJ2-1, with 10 bases fitting TRBD2. Trimming removed 10 bases from V and 0 bases from J; junction bases left unmatched: 15. Germline V gene lookup returns CDR1 LNHDA and CDR2 SQIVND (reference sequence). CDR3 length: 18 residues. CDR3 in DNA: TGTGCCACCGCCTGGAGCAGAGCGGGAGGGTTCTCCTACAATGAGCAGTTCTTC. Its translation is CATAWSRAGGFSYNEQFF.

DNA of the CDR3: TGTGCCAGCAGTAACCCAACAGCGAACTATGGCTACACCTTC. Translating it yields CASSNPTANYGYTF. This chain joins TRBV6-6 and TRBJ1-2; D is unresolved. The CDR3 sequence is 14 residues long. The V end was cut by 5 bases, the J end by 2 bases, with 12 bases between. The germline V gene has CDR1 MNHNY and CDR2 SVGAGI (reference sequence).

This clonotype was seen many times. The gene calls are TRBV20-1 and TRBJ2-3; D not resolved. Germline assignment: CDR1 DFQATT and CDR2 SNEGSKA (reference sequence). CDR3 length: 15 amino acids. V lost 0 bases and J 0 bases, leaving 10 bases between the germline ends. The CDR3 DNA reads as TGCAGTGCTAGAGATTCGGCACTTAGCACAGATACGCAGTATTTT. It is translated as CSARDSALSTDTQYF.

J is TRBJ2-3 and V is TRBV9; D remains ambiguous. The V end was cut by 0 bases, the J end by 7 bases, with 9 bases between. Looked up from germline, CDR1 is SGDLS and CDR2 is YYNGEE. The CDR3 is 13 amino acids. The CDR3 sequence is CASSVGYENTQYF. The CDR3 DNA follows: TGTGCCAGCAGCGTAGGGTACGAGAATACGCAGTATTTT.

This rearrangement joins TRBV29-1 to TRBJ1-2; D may be TRBD1 (6 bases). Germline V lookup: CDR1 SQVTM, CDR2 ANQGSEA. Trimming removed 6 bases from V and 5 bases from J, with 19 bases in between. CDR3 length: 14 amino acids. The CDR3: CSVRRGLDSYGYTF. The CDR3, as DNA: TGCAGCGTCCGAAGGGGTCTGGACAGTTATGGCTACACCTTC.

The chain couples TRBV20-1 to TRBJ1-4; 9 nucleotides match TRBD1. V lost 5 bases, J lost 8 bases, and 9 bases stayed unmatched. The CDR3 loop spans 14 amino acids. Germline assignment: CDR1 DFQATT and CDR2 SNEGSKA (reference sequence). The CDR3 nucleotides are TGCAGTGCTCCCCGGGACAGGGTAGGGGAAAAACTGTTTTTT. This translates into CSAPRDRVGEKLFF.

V gene TRBV5-6 combines with J gene TRBJ2-1; 12 nucleotides agree with TRBD2. Germline trimming cut 0 bases from V and 6 bases from J; bases unmatched to any gene: 7. The CDR3 totals 17 residues. The germline V gene has CDR1 SGHDT and CDR2 YYEEEE. CDR3 sequence: CASSLGLAGVFGNEQFF. The CDR3 DNA is TGTGCCAGCAGCTTGGGACTAGCGGGAGTATTTGGCAATGAGCAGTTCTTC.

The chain employs TRBV24-1 and TRBJ1-1; no definite D call. Trimming left V 1 base short and J 7 bases short, with 9 bases between. This CDR3 is built from 13 residues. CDR1 KGHDR and CDR2 SFDVKD come from the germline V gene. CDR3 loop: CATSDFQQLEAFF. CDR3 bases: TGTGCCACCAGTGATTTCCAACAGCTTGAAGCTTTCTTT.

The chain employs TRBV3-1 and TRBJ1-5, with no clear D. The germline CDR1 and CDR2 sequences are LGHDT and YNNKEL (reference sequence). The CDR3 runs to 13 residues. The ends were cut back, 4 bases at V and 3 bases at J, with 7 bases in the middle. This chain's CDR3 is CASSLEPNQPQHF. The CDR3 DNA reads as TGTGCCAGCAGCCTCGAGCCCAATCAGCCCCAGCATTTT.

This clonotype was seen at least ten times. A read error may produce the germline difference seen at one junction end. This chain links TRBV7-9 with TRBJ2-2, with D unresolved. Germline V gives CDR1 SEHNR, CDR2 FQNEAQ (reference sequence). The CDR3 totals 14 residues. The CDR3 protein is CASRLSYSAGELFF. CDR3 sequence (DNA): TGTGCAAGCAGACTTTCCTATTCCGCCGGGGAGCTGTTTTTT.

This clonotype has more than one count but fewer than ten. J is TRBJ1-4 and V is TRBV5-1, with D maybe TRBD1 (6 bases). V gave up 1 base and J gave up 5 bases, with 9 bases separating them. This CDR3 has 14 amino acids. CDR1 SGHRS and CDR2 YFSETQ come from the germline V gene. DNA of the CDR3: TGCGCCAGCAGCTTGCGCACAGGGAATGAAAAACTGTTTTTT. This encodes CASSLRTGNEKLFF.

This clonotype was seen more than once but under ten times. The V call is TRBV4-1, the J call TRBJ2-1, with 7 bases aligning to TRBD2. V shed 1 base and J 11 bases; nucleotides not matched to a gene: 8. The CDR3 runs 14 residues. The germline gives CDR1 MGHRA, CDR2 YSYEKL. DNA for the CDR3: TGCGCCAGCAGCCAAGCTCCTAGCGGTCCGCAGCAGTTCTTC. Translated: CASSQAPSGPQQFF.

The chain recombines TRBV6-2 or TRBV6-3 with TRBJ2-3; 9 nucleotides match TRBD2. The CDR3 sequence is 17 residues long. CDR1 is MNHEY, CDR2 SVGEGT, per germline. With 2 bases clipped from V and 0 bases from J, the junction kept 6 bases outside the gene matches. CDR3 DNA: TGTGCCAGCAGTTACGGATCTAGCGGGGATAGCACAGATACGCAGTATTTT. Residues: CASSYGSSGDSTDTQYF.

This chain connects TRBV5-1 to TRBJ2-3, with TRBD2 matching 9 bases. The CDR3 has 16 amino acids. Trimming at V came to 0 bases and at J to 1 base, leaving 3 bases not matched to a gene. Germline V gives CDR1 SGHRS, CDR2 YFSETQ. The CDR3 reads CASSLATSGRTDTQYF. Here the CDR3 DNA reads TGCGCCAGCAGCTTGGCGACTAGCGGACGCACAGATACGCAGTATTTT.

This clonotype has at least ten counts. The CDR3 loop reads CASSLVASDSETQYF. The CDR3 nucleotides are TGCGCCAGCAGCTTGGTGGCTTCGGATTCCGAGACCCAGTACTTC. The chain employs TRBV5-1 and TRBJ2-5; D not resolved. The CDR3 has 15 amino acids. Germline loops: CDR1 SGHRS, CDR2 YFSETQ. V lost 0 bases, J lost 5 bases, and 14 bases lay in between.

This clonotype occurred a few times. V and J are TRBV20-1 and TRBJ1-5; 8 nucleotides align to TRBD1. V dropped 6 bases and J dropped 7; count of bases not matched to a gene: 8. Germline loops: CDR1 DFQATT, CDR2 SNEGSKA (reference sequence). The CDR3 has 13 amino acids. CDR3 DNA: TGCAGTGCCCAGGACAGGGCCACCCAGCCCCAGCATTTT. Translated: CSAQDRATQPQHF.

The chain is built from TRBV7-2 and TRBJ1-1; D is perhaps TRBD1 (6 bases). V lost 5 bases and J 1 base, leaving 17 bases between the germline ends. The V gene's germline CDR1 is SGHTA and CDR2 FQGNSA. This CDR3 comprises 16 residues. The CDR3 sequence is CASSPRETGGNTEAFF. CDR3 nucleotides: TGTGCCAGCAGCCCAAGGGAGACAGGAGGGAACACTGAAGCTTTCTTT.